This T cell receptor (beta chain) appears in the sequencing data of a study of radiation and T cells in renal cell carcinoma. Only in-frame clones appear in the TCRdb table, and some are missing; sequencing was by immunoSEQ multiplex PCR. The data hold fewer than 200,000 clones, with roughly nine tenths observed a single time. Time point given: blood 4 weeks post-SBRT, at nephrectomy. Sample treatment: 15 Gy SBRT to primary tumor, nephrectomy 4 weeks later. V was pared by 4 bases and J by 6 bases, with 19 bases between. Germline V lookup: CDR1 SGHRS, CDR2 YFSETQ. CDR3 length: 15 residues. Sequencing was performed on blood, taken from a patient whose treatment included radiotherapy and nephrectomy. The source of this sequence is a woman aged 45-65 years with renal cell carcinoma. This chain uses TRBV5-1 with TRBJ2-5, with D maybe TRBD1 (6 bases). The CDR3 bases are TGCGCCAGCAGCCCGGGACAACCCATCAGGAAGACCCAGTACTTC. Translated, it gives CASSPGQPIRKTQYF.